The 21 T cell receptor beta chains below were found in one sample sequenced in a study of human T cells and chemical hapten exposure. Sample time point: patch test 3, about 24 weeks after DPC sensitization. As for treatment: therapeutic diphenylcyclopropenone sensitization with weekly scalp DPC. TCRdb reanalysed the RACE reads using MiXCR and keeps one entry per CDR3 protein. The data contain 210,000 or so distinct CDR3 sequences, under 25% of them seen just once; the ten biggest clones take up about 2.3%. The material was whole blood, obtained in connection with sensitization to the hapten diphenylcyclopropenone (DPC). These receptors were taken from a middle-aged woman with alopecia areata. Some clones in this sample may be carry-over from other donors' samples.

The V gene is TRBV28, the J gene TRBJ1-2; D gene ambiguous. Germline V gene sequence: CDR1 MDHEN, CDR2 SYDVKM. CDR3 size: 11 residues. Trimming removed 3 bases at V and 6 bases at J, with 5 bases between. DNA of the CDR3: TGTGCCAGCAGTTTGTTGGATGGCTACACCTTC. It codes for CASSLLDGYTF.

The CDR3: CASSDVPGLAPGTGELFF. CDR3 sequence (DNA): TGTGCCAGCAGTGACGTCCCGGGACTAGCCCCTGGCACCGGGGAGCTGTTTTTT. The chain combines TRBV6-2 or TRBV6-3 with TRBJ2-2; TRBD2 matches 9 bases. The CDR3 loop spans 18 amino acids. V gave up 5 bases and J gave up 4 bases; unmatched junction bases: 14. Germline V gene sequence: CDR1 MNHEY, CDR2 SVGEGT.

This clonotype was counted at least ten times. J is TRBJ2-2 and V is TRBV5-5; D remains ambiguous. Germline CDR1 is SGHKS and CDR2 is YYEKEE (reference sequence). Trimming removed 1 base at V and 2 bases at J, with 9 bases between. The CDR3 has 15 residues. DNA for the CDR3: TGTGCCAGCAGCTTGACTTACATCAACACCGGGGAGCTGTTTTTT. It encodes CASSLTYINTGELFF.

The gene calls are TRBV12-3 or TRBV12-4 and TRBJ2-3; D is uncertain. The CDR3 has 15 residues. The germline V and J ends were trimmed by 6 bases and 2 bases, with 15 bases remaining between them. The DNA for the CDR3 is TGTGCCAGCAGGGATTCCCTAGGCCACACAGATACGCAGTATTTT. Protein: CASRDSLGHTDTQYF.

J is TRBJ2-2 and V is TRBV4-2; D ambiguous. From germline, CDR1 is LGHNA and CDR2 YNFKEQ. The CDR3 loop spans 16 amino acids. V shed 0 bases and J shed 0 bases, with 8 bases lying between them. CDR3 DNA: TGTGCCAGCAGCCAAGAATCCTACCCGAACACCGGGGAGCTGTTTTTT. As protein: CASSQESYPNTGELFF.

CDR3 in DNA: TGCGCCAGCAGCTTAGGGGTGACCGGGGAGCTGTTTTTT. It encodes CASSLGVTGELFF. The V call is TRBV5-1, the J call TRBJ2-2, with D possibly matching TRBD1 (5 bases). The germline V gene encodes CDR1 SGHRS and CDR2 YFSETQ. This CDR3 contains 13 residues. V gave up 2 bases and J gave up 5 bases, with 7 bases separating them.

The rearrangement uses TRBV5-6 and TRBJ2-2, with TRBD1 matching 7 bases. Looked up from germline, CDR1 is SGHDT and CDR2 is YYEEEE. The ends lost 0 bases at V and 0 bases at J; junction bases unmatched: 5. The CDR3 is 17 residues long. CDR3 bases: TGTGCCAGCAGCTTGGGCCCAGGGGGTTCGAACACCGGGGAGCTGTTTTTT. Translation gives CASSLGPGGSNTGELFF.

The chain is built from TRBV6-6 and TRBJ2-5; TRBD1 is a possible D gene (5 bases). Germline V CDR1 and CDR2: MNHNY, SVGAGI (reference sequence). The V end lost 6 bases, the J end lost 5 bases, and 13 bases lay between the germline ends. The CDR3 has 13 residues. The CDR3 is CASREQGSETQYF. The CDR3 coding sequence is TGTGCCAGCAGGGAGCAGGGTAGCGAGACCCAGTACTTC.

About this clonotype: At one end, the junction sequence differs from germline, possibly due to a read error. The chain recombines TRBV19 with TRBJ2-2; D unresolved. This CDR3 is 12 amino acids long. CDR1 is LNHDA and CDR2 is SQIVND in the germline V gene (reference sequence). The CDR3 DNA is TGTGCCAGTAACGAACCCACCCGGGAGCTGTTTTTT. Translation: CASNEPTRELFF.

CDR3 residues: CASSGRQGATGYTF. Here the CDR3 DNA reads TGTGCCAGCAGCGGTAGACAGGGGGCGACTGGCTACACCTTC. The chain has TRBV9 and TRBJ1-2, with TRBD1 identical over 10 bases. The ends lost 3 bases at V and 7 bases at J; junction bases unmatched: 6. Germline V CDR1 and CDR2: SGDLS, YYNGEE. The CDR3 loop spans 14 amino acids.

In its sample, this clonotype was seen many times. The V call is TRBV5-1, the J call TRBJ1-3, with D unclear. The germline V gene encodes CDR1 SGHRS and CDR2 YFSETQ. V was clipped by 0 bases and J by 1 base, with 11 bases between them. This CDR3 has 16 amino acids. The CDR3 region is CASSLESQRSGNTIYF. The CDR3 nucleotides are TGCGCCAGCAGCTTGGAATCCCAGAGATCTGGAAACACCATATATTTT.

The chain combines TRBV12-3 or TRBV12-4 with TRBJ1-5; D remains unclear. V was trimmed by 2 bases and J by 5 bases, leaving 7 bases between them. There are 13 residues in the CDR3. The CDR3: CASSLLGDQPQHF. CDR3 bases: TGTGCCAGCAGTTTATTGGGTGATCAGCCCCAGCATTTT.

This clonotype was detected a few times. The chain has TRBV9 and TRBJ2-5; 8 bases agree with TRBD1. CDR1 is SGDLS and CDR2 is YYNGEE in the germline V gene. After removal of 0 bases from V and 4 bases from J, the junction contained 5 bases not matched to a gene. The CDR3 is made up of 15 amino acids. The CDR3 loop is CASSVDQGAGETQYF. In nucleotides, the CDR3 is TGTGCCAGCAGCGTAGACCAGGGGGCAGGAGAGACCCAGTACTTC.

The rearrangement links TRBV20-1 to TRBJ2-5; 8 positions agree with TRBD1. V was pared by 2 bases and J by 4 bases, with 3 bases of the junction left unmatched. Germline V gives CDR1 DFQATT, CDR2 SNEGSKA (reference sequence). This CDR3 has 13 residues. The CDR3: CSARLQGAETQYF. The CDR3 region has the DNA TGCAGTGCTAGACTCCAGGGGGCAGAGACCCAGTACTTC.

This chain's CDR3 is CASSTDPIEYTF. As DNA, the CDR3 is TGTGCCAGTAGTACGGATCCCATCGAGTACACCTTC. The gene calls are TRBV19 and TRBJ1-2; D unclear. This CDR3 contains 12 residues. Deletions cut 4 bases from V and 11 bases from J, with 14 bases between. CDR1 LNHDA and CDR2 SQIVND come from the germline V gene (reference sequence).

Only a few counts were recorded for this clonotype. V gene TRBV24-1 combines with J gene TRBJ2-2; D gene uncertain. Germline V gene sequence: CDR1 KGHDR, CDR2 SFDVKD. The CDR3 consists of 14 residues. The ends were cut back, 0 bases at V and 3 bases at J, with 4 bases in the middle. The CDR3 nucleotides read TGTGCCACCAGTGATTTGGCCGACACCGGGGAGCTGTTTTTT. Protein sequence: CATSDLADTGELFF.

This clonotype has more than one count but fewer than ten. This rearrangement joins TRBV29-1 to TRBJ2-7; no reliable D call. The germline V gene has CDR1 SQVTM and CDR2 ANQGSEA. Between the trimmed V and J ends, which lost 4 bases and 0 bases, there was a span of 4 bases. CDR3 length: 11 amino acids. CDR3 residues: CSVGASYEQYF. For the CDR3, the DNA is TGCAGCGTTGGGGCCTCCTACGAGCAGTACTTC.

This clonotype was detected a few times. The chain combines TRBV30 with TRBJ1-5; D not resolved. The CDR3 totals 14 residues. Trimming cost V 2 bases and J 4 bases, with 12 bases left between them. CDR1 and CDR2 (germline): GTSNPN, SVGIG (reference sequence). The CDR3 protein is CAWSLGQFNQPQHF. Here the CDR3 DNA reads TGTGCCTGGAGTCTAGGGCAGTTTAATCAGCCCCAGCATTTT.

This clonotype was counted a few times. The chain employs TRBV7-9 and TRBJ1-3; D call uncertain. Germline V lookup: CDR1 SEHNR, CDR2 FQNEAQ (reference sequence). V was cut by 5 bases and J by 0 bases, with 5 bases left in between. CDR3 length equals 13 residues. The CDR3 region is CASSIDSGNTIYF. Here the CDR3 DNA reads TGTGCCAGCAGCATCGACTCTGGAAACACCATATATTTT.

This clonotype was detected many times. The chain links TRBV5-1 to TRBJ2-1, with D tentatively TRBD1 (6 bases). Germline CDR1 reads SGHRS; CDR2 reads YFSETQ. The CDR3 consists of 15 residues. V was cut by 0 bases and J by 0 bases, with 7 bases left in between. Here the CDR3 DNA reads TGCGCCAGCAGCTTGGGAGGGGGCTCCTACAATGAGCAGTTCTTC. Translating gives CASSLGGGSYNEQFF.

This clonotype was counted between two and nine times. This sequence joins TRBV6-2 or TRBV6-3 and TRBJ1-6; D gene unclear. Germline values: CDR1 MNHEY, CDR2 SVGEGT. V was trimmed by 4 bases and J by 10 bases, leaving 14 bases between them. The CDR3 spans 14 residues. The chain's CDR3 is CASSSKERGSPLHF. The CDR3 coding sequence is TGTGCCAGCAGTTCGAAGGAGAGAGGATCACCCCTCCACTTT.